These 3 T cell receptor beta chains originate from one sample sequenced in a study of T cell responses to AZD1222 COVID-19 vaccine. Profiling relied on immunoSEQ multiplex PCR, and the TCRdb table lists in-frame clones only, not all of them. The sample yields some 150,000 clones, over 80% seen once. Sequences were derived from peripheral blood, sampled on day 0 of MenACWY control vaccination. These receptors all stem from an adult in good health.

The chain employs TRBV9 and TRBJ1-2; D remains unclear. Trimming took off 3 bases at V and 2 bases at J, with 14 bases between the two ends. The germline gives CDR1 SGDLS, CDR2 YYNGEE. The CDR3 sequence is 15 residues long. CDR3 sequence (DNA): TGTGCCAGCAGCGACACGATGCCACCAAACTATGGCTACACCTTC. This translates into CASSDTMPPNYGYTF.

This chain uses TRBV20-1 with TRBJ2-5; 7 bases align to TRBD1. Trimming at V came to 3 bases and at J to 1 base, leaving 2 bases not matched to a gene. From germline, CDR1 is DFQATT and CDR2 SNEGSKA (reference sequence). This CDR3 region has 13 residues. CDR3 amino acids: CSASGQAQETQYF. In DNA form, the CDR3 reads TGCAGTGCTAGTGGACAGGCCCAAGAGACCCAGTACTTC.

The CDR3 DNA follows: TGTGCCAGCAGTGTACGGACAGGGGGCACAGATACGCAGTATTTT. It is translated as CASSVRTGGTDTQYF. This chain links TRBV2 with TRBJ2-3; 9 nucleotides align to TRBD1. V was pared by 4 bases and J by 1 base, with 3 bases of the junction left unmatched. CDR1 is SNHLY, CDR2 FYNNEI, per germline. This CDR3 comprises 15 residues. Full variable domain (rest looked up from reference TRBV2 and TRBJ2-3): EPEVTQTPSHQVTQMGQEVILRCVPISNHLYFYWYRQILGQKVEFLVSFYNNEISEKSEIFDDQFSVERPDGSNFTLKIRSTKLEDSAMYFCASSVRTGGTDTQYFGPGTRLTVL.